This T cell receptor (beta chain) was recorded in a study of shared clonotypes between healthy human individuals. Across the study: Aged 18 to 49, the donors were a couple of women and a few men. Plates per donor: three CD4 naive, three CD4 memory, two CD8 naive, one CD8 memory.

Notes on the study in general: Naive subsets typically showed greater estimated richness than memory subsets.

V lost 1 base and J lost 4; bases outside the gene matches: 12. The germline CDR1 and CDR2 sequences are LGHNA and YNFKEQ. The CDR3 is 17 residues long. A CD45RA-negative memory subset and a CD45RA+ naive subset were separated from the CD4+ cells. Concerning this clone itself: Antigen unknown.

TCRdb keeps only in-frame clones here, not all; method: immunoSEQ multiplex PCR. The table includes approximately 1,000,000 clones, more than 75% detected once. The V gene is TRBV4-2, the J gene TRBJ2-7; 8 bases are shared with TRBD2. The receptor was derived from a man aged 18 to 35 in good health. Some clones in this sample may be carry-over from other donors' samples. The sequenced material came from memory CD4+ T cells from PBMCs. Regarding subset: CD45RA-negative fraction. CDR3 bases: TGTGCCAGCAGCCAAGCCCCCCAGACTAGCGCCCTATACGAGCAGTACTTC. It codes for CASSQAPQTSALYEQYF.